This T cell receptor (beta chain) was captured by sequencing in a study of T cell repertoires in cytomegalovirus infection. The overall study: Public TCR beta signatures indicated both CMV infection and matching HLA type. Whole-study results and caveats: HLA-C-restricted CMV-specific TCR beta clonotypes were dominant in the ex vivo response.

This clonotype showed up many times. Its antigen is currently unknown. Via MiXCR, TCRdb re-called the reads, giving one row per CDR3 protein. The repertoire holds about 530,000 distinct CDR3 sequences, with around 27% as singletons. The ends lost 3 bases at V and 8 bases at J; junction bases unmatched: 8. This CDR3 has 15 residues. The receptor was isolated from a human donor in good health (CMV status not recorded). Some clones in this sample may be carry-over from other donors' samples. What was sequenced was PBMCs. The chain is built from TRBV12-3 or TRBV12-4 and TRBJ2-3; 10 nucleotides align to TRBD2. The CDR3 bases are TGTGCCAGCAGTTTCCTACAGCGGGAGGGGGGTACGCAGTATTTT. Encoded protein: CASSFLQREGGTQYF.